The rows below give T cell receptor beta chains drawn from one sample of a study of T cells in Graves' hyperthyroidism and ophthalmopathy. MiXCR was run by TCRdb on the multiplex PCR reads, yielding one entry per CDR3 protein. The sample has approximately 400,000 distinct CDR3 sequences, 20% to 25% seen once. What was sequenced was blood. These receptors came from a man aged 45-65 years with Graves' hyperthyroidism. CDR3s include the opening cysteine and the closing phenylalanine or tryptophan. Not every row has a clone size; where given, it reads once, few, many or a size class.

V	length	J	size	CDR3
TRBV9	18	TRBJ1-1	-	CASSPLSGGGPINTEAFF
TRBV3-1	15	TRBJ2-3	many	CASSQDGRETDTQYF
TRBV5-1	18	TRBJ2-1	few	CASSLGSGAGLRDNEQFF
TRBV12-5	14	TRBJ1-5	-	CASGPDSSNQPQHF
TRBV28	13	TRBJ1-5	-	CASKLGRNQPQHF
TRBV7-7	15	TRBJ2-5	-	CASSLEEGTGETQYF
TRBV5-1	15	TRBJ2-1	few	CASNVGHFSYNEQFF
TRBV5-1	17	TRBJ1-1	many	CASSSHLGQGGRTEAFF
TRBV10-1	13	TRBJ2-7	few	CASSVRLEDEQYF
TRBV6-4	17	TRBJ2-2	few	CASSDVAGGAGTGELFF
TRBV12-3/TRBV12-4	13	TRBJ2-2	-	CASRDRPTGELFF
TRBV5-1	16	TRBJ2-5	few	CASSLSVGVIQETQYF
TRBV5-1	15	TRBJ2-1	-	CASSLDPVTYNEQFF
TRBV20-1	12	TRBJ1-2	-	CSAVDRNYGYTF
TRBV2	17	TRBJ2-2	few	CASSAGLAGDWDGELFF
TRBV7-9	17	TRBJ2-1	few	CASSLLSGRSSYNEQFF
TRBV5-1	14	TRBJ2-3	few	CASSPDEGTDTQYF
TRBV4-1	16	TRBJ1-2	-	CASSQSGGLTNYGYTF
TRBV28	13	TRBJ2-2	few	CASRRGRTGELFF
TRBV29-1	16	TRBJ2-3	-	CSVEDLRGGITDTQYF
TRBV28	15	TRBJ1-6	many	CASRSGTASNSPLHF
TRBV10-3	15	TRBJ2-5	many	CAISLSPQKQETQYF
TRBV4-2	15	TRBJ2-1	few	CASRFVAGSGNEQFF
TRBV19	12	TRBJ1-2	-	CASSIRGGGYTF
TRBV5-1	14	TRBJ2-5	once	CASSFRDFKETQYF
TRBV5-1	15	TRBJ2-1	few	CASSPGTGGGNEQFF
TRBV6-1	12	TRBJ1-1	few	CASRTGATEAFF
TRBV9	19	TRBJ2-3	-	CASSDPRGISDSSTDTQYF
TRBV27	15	TRBJ2-7	-	CAILRGGRPHYEQYF
TRBV27	14	TRBJ2-7	-	CASSSQGFPYEQYF
TRBV27	13	TRBJ1-5	-	CASSWTDNQPRHF
TRBV2	14	TRBJ1-5	few	CASSKGGSNQPQHF
TRBV7-3	16	TRBJ2-7	few	CASSLTPTGRAYEQYF
TRBV20-1	15	TRBJ2-1	-	CSANLAGGPHNEQFF
TRBV7-2	16	TRBJ1-4	-	CASSLNPTGDDEKLFF
TRBV20-1	16	TRBJ2-3	-	CSAQRRVAGLTDTQYF
TRBV24-1	17	TRBJ2-2	-	CATSDLKREFSTGELFF
TRBV11-1	14	TRBJ2-5	-	CASSSDTYQETQYF
TRBV5-1	16	TRBJ1-1	few	CASSPEPGGANTEAFF
TRBV5-1	14	TRBJ1-1	-	CASSRGGLNTEAFF
TRBV28	13	TRBJ2-7	-	CAISTGGINEQYF
TRBV20-1	21	TRBJ2-5	-	CSASYWRGAGLAGIPKETQYF
TRBV24-1	16	TRBJ1-4	-	CATSEPGGRGQEKLFF
TRBV5-1	13	TRBJ1-2	-	CASSLESSYGYTF
TRBV7-8	14	TRBJ2-5	-	CASSFNGRSETQYF
TRBV5-1	17	TRBJ2-7	-	CASSLAPSSGRKYEQYF